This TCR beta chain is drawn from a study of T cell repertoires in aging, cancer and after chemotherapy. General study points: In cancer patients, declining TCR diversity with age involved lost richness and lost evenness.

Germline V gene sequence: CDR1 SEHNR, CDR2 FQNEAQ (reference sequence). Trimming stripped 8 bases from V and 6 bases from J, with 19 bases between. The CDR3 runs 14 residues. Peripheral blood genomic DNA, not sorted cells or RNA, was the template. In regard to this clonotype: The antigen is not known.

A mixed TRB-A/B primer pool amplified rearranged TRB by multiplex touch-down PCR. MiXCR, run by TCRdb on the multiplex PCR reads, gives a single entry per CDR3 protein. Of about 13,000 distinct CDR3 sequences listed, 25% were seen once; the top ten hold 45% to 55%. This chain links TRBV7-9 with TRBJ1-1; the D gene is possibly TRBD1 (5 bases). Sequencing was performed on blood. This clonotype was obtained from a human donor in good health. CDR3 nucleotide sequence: TGTGCCAGCCGGCTCGGGGGTTTTCCCCCTGAAGCTTTCTTT. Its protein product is CASRLGGFPPEAFF.